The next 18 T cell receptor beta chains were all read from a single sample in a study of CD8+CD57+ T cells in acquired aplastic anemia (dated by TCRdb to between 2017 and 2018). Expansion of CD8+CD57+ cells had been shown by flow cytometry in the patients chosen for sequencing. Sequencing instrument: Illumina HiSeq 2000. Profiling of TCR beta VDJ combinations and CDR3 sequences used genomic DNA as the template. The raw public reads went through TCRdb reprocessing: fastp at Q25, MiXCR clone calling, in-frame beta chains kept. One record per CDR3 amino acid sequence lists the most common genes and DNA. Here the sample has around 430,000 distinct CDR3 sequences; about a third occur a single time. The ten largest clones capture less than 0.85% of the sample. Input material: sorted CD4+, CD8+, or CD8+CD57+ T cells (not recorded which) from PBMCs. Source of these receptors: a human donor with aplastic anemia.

The CDR3 here is CASNRSLSTYEQYF. In DNA form, the CDR3 reads TGTGCCAGCAACCGGAGTTTATCGACCTACGAGCAGTACTTC. The chain recombines TRBV3-1 with TRBJ2-5, with D hard to call. The J call is doubtful: the DNA matches TRBJ2-7 better. The CDR3 is 14 amino acids. The V gene's germline CDR1 is LGHDT and CDR2 YNNKEL (reference sequence).

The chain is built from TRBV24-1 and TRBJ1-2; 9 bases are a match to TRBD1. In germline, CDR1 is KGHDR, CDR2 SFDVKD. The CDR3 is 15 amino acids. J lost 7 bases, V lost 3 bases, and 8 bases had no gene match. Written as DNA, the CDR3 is TGTGCCACCAGTGATCCGGGACAGGGTCGACGTGGCTACACCTTC. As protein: CATSDPGQGRRGYTF.

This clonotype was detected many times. CDR3 residues: CASSLSGLYQPQHF. Written as DNA, the CDR3 is TGTGCCAGCAGCTTATCAGGGTTGTATCAGCCCCAGCATTTT. This chain connects TRBV7-8 to TRBJ1-5; D is perhaps TRBD1 (5 bases). The V gene lost 2 bases and the J gene lost 5 bases, with 10 bases spanning the gap. The CDR3 is 14 residues long. Germline loops: CDR1 SGHVS, CDR2 FQNEAQ.

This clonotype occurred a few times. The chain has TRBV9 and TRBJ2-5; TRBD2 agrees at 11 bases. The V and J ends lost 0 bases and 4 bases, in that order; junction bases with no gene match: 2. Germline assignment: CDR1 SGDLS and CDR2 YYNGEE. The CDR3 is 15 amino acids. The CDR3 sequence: CASSVGTSGRETQYF. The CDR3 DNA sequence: TGTGCCAGCAGCGTAGGGACTAGCGGGCGAGAGACCCAGTACTTC.

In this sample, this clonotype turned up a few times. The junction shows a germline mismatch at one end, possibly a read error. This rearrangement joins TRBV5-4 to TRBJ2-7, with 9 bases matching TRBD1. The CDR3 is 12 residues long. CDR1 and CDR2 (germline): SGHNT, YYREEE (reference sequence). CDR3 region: CASSLEGQGGSF. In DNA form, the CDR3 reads TGTGCCAGCAGCTTGGAGGGACAGGGAGGATCCTTC.

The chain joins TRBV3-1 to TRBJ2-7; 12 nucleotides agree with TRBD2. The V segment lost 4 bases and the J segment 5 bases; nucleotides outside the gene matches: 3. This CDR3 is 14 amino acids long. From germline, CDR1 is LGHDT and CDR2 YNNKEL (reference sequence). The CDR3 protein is CASSPRTSGNEQYF. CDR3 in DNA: TGTGCCAGCAGCCCACGGACTAGCGGGAACGAGCAGTACTTC.

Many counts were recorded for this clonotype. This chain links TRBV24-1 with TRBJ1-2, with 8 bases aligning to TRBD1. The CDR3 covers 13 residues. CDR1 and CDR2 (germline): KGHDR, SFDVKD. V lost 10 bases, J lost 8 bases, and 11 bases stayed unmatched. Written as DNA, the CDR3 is TGTGCCACGAGGTCGGCAGGGGGCCACGGCTACACCTTC. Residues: CATRSAGGHGYTF.

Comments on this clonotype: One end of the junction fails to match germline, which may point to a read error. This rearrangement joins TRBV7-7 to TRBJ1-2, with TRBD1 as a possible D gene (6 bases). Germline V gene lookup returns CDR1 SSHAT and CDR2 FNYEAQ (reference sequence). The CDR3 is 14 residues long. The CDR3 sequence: CASSDRGRGYGYTF. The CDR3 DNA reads TGTGCTAGCAGCGACCGGGGCAGGGGTTATGGCTATACCTTC.

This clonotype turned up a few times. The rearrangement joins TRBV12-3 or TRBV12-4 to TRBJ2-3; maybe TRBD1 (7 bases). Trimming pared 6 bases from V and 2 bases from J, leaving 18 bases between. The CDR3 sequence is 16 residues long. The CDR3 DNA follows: TGTGCCAGCAGCAGCGGCCACAGGGGACTCACAGATACGCAGTATTTT. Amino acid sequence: CASSSGHRGLTDTQYF.

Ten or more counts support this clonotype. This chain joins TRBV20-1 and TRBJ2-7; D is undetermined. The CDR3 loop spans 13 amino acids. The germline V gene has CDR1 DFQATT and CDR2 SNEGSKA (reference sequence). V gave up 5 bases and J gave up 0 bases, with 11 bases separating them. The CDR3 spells CSAGSASSYEQYF. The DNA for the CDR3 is TGCAGTGCTGGGTCCGCAAGCTCCTACGAGCAGTACTTC.

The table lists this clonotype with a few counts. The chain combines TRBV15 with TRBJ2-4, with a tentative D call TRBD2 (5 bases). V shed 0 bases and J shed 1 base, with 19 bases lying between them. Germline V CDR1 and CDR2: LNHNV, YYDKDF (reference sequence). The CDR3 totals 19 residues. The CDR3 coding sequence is TGTGCCACCAGCAGAGATTCCCACGGACTGAGTCGCGCCAAAAACATTCAGTACTTC. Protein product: CATSRDSHGLSRAKNIQYF.

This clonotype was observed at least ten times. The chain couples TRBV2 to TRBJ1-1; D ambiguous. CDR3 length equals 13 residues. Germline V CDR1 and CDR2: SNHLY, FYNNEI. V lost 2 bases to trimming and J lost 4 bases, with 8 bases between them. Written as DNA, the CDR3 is TGTGCCAGCAGTGAACATGGAGCCACTGAAGCTTTCTTT. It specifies CASSEHGATEAFF.

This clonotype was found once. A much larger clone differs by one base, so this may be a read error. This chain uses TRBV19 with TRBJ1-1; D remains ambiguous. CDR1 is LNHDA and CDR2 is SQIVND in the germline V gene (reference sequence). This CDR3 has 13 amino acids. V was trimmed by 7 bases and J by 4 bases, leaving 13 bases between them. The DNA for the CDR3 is TGTGCCAGTATTGCCCAGCCAAGCACTGAAGCTTTCTTT. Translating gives CASIAQPSTEAFF.

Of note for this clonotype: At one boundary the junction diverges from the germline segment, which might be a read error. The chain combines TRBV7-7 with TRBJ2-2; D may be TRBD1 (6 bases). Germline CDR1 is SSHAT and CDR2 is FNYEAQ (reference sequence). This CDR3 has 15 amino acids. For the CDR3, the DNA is TGTGCTAGCAGCCAGGGGTCTCCGGACACCGGGGAGCTGTTTTTT. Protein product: CASSQGSPDTGELFF.

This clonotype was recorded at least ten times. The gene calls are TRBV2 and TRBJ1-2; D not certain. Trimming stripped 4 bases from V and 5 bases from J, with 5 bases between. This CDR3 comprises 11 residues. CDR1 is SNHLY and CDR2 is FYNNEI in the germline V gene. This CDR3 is CASSAAYGYTF. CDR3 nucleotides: TGTGCCAGCAGTGCCGCGTATGGCTACACCTTC.

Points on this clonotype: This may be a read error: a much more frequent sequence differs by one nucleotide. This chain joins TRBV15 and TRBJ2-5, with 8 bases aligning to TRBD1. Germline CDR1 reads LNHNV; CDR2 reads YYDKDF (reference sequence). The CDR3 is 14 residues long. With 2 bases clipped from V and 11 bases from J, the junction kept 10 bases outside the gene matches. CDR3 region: CATSRQDRVDEQYF. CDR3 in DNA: TGTGCCACCAGCAGACAGGACAGGGTCGATGAGCAGTACTTC.

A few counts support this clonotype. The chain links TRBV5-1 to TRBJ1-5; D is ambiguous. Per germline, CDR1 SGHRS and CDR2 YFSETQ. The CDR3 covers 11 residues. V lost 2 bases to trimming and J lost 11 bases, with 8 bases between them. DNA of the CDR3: TGCGCCAGCAGCTTCCCAGAGACCCAGCATTTT. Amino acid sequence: CASSFPETQHF.

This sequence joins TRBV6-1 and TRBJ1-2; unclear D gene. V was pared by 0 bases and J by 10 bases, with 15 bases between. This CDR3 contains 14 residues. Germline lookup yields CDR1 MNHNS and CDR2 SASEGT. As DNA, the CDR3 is TGTGCCAGCAGTGAAGCGTGGAGAAGCCCCTACTACACCTTC. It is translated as CASSEAWRSPYYTF.